These 10 T cell receptor beta chains share one sample of origin, sequenced in a study. Repertoires were generated with immunoSEQ multiplex PCR, while TCRdb's copy carries only in-frame clones and drops some. Counted here are under 90,000 clones, about 93% occurring once; the ten biggest clones make up approximately 4.4%. Sequencing was performed on PBMCs. Receptors were obtained from a man aged 35 to 55 with rheumatoid arthritis.

The chain uses TRBV11-2 and TRBJ2-5, with 10 bases lining up with TRBD2. This CDR3 region has 19 residues. Looked up from germline, CDR1 is SGHAT and CDR2 is FQNNGV. With V trimmed by 5 bases and J by 4 bases, 19 bases remained unmatched. The CDR3 loop is CASSSFEAPSGGAIETQYF. For the CDR3, the DNA is TGTGCCAGCAGCAGCTTCGAGGCCCCAAGCGGGGGGGCTATAGAGACCCAGTACTTC.

The chain uses TRBV2 and TRBJ2-7; 8 bases are a match to TRBD1. Germline assignment: CDR1 SNHLY and CDR2 FYNNEI. The V gene end was trimmed by 6 bases and the J gene end by 0 bases; junction bases not matched to a gene: 1. The CDR3 has 13 amino acids. The CDR3 spells CASSRGPSYEQYF. The CDR3 DNA sequence: TGTGCCAGCAGCAGGGGGCCCTCCTACGAGCAGTACTTC.

The CDR3: CASSLAGGTSEQFF. CDR3 bases: TGTGCCAGCAGCTTAGCGGGAGGCACTAGTGAGCAGTTCTTC. The rearrangement uses TRBV11-3 and TRBJ2-1; 7 positions match TRBD2. The V segment lost 1 base and the J segment 9 bases; nucleotides outside the gene matches: 6. Germline assignment: CDR1 SGHNT and CDR2 YENEEA. The CDR3 is 14 residues long.

The chain is built from TRBV4-1 and TRBJ2-2; 11 bases are shared with TRBD2. Unmatched junction bases numbered 15, after V lost 2 bases and J lost 7 bases. Per the germline V gene, CDR1 is MGHRA and CDR2 is YSYEKL. The CDR3 is 19 amino acids. The CDR3 loop reads CASSQQRLAGTTWVGELFF. Here the CDR3 DNA reads TGCGCCAGCAGCCAACAAAGACTAGCGGGAACCACTTGGGTCGGGGAGCTGTTTTTT.

The chain is built from TRBV3-1 (or the pseudogene TRBV3-2) and TRBJ2-3; 10 positions match TRBD2. CDR3 length: 18 amino acids. CDR1 is LGHDT and CDR2 is YNNKEL in the germline V gene (reference sequence). V was pared by 3 bases and J by 1 base, with 10 bases of the junction left unmatched. The CDR3 sequence: CASSQAASGGDCTDTQYF. Written as DNA, the CDR3 is TGTGCCAGCAGCCAGGCGGCTAGCGGGGGCGATTGCACAGATACGCAGTATTTT.

The CDR3 sequence is CASSSGTGENTQYF. DNA for the CDR3: TGTGCCAGCAGTTCCGGGACAGGGGAAAATACGCAGTATTTT. This sequence joins TRBV2 and TRBJ2-3, with 10 bases aligning to TRBD1. Unmatched junction bases numbered 6, after V lost 5 bases and J lost 7 bases. CDR1 and CDR2 from the germline V gene are SNHLY and FYNNEI. This CDR3 is 14 amino acids long. The variable domain in full, with the rest retrieved from reference TRBV2 and TRBJ2-3, is EPEVTQTPSHQVTQMGQEVILRCVPISNHLYFYWYRQILGQKVEFLVSFYNNEISEKSEIFDDQFSVERPDGSNFTLKIRSTKLEDSAMYFCASSSGTGENTQYFGPGTRLTVL.

This chain links TRBV30 with TRBJ2-3; the D is unclear. The CDR3 is 13 residues long. The V gene lost 2 bases and the J gene lost 0 bases, with 6 bases spanning the gap. Germline V CDR1 and CDR2: GTSNPN, SVGIG (reference sequence). The CDR3 protein is CAWSRDSTDTQYF. For the CDR3, the DNA is TGTGCCTGGAGTAGAGACAGCACAGATACGCAGTATTTT.

The chain combines TRBV15 with TRBJ2-1, with unresolved D. From germline, CDR1 is LNHNV and CDR2 YYDKDF (reference sequence). The V end lost 0 bases, the J end lost 4 bases, and 7 bases lay between the germline ends. This CDR3 is built from 14 residues. The CDR3 loop reads CATSRDSRYNEQFF. In DNA, the CDR3 is TGTGCCACCAGCAGAGATTCCAGATACAATGAGCAGTTCTTC.

This rearrangement joins TRBV28 to TRBJ1-2; no clear D. V lost 10 bases and J 0 bases, leaving 9 bases between the germline ends. This CDR3 spans 12 amino acids. CDR1 and CDR2 from the germline V gene are MDHEN and SYDVKM. CDR3 sequence: CAIDTANYGYTF. CDR3 bases: TGTGCCATCGATACAGCTAACTATGGCTACACCTTC.

The chain employs TRBV7-9 and TRBJ1-4; D unresolved. This CDR3 is built from 14 residues. The germline V gene encodes CDR1 SEHNR and CDR2 FQNEAQ (reference sequence). V dropped 4 bases and J dropped 0 bases, with 6 bases sitting between them. The CDR3 loop reads CASSYQATNEKLFF. Here the CDR3 DNA reads TGTGCCAGCAGCTATCAAGCAACTAATGAAAAACTGTTTTTT.